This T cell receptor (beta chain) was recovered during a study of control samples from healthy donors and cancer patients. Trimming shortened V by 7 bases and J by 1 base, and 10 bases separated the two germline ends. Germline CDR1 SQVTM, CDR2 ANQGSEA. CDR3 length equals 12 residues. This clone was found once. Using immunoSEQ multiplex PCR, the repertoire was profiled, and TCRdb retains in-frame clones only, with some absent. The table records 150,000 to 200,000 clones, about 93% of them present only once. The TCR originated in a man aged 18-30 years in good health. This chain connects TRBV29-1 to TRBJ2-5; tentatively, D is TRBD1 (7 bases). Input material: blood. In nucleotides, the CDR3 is TGCAGCGGCGGGACAGCCCAAGAGACCCAGTACTTC. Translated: CSGGTAQETQYF.